This TCR beta chain was found in a study of blood T cell repertoires in COVID-19 (dated by TCRdb to about 2020). For context, the study as a whole: The collaborator samples originated in the United States, Italy and Spain and spanned the acute and convalescent phases of COVID-19. The prospective study material was composed of cDNA or gDNA derived from T cells, B-cell-depleted T cells, or PBMCs. Where available, HLA class I and class II types were obtained from metadata supplied by the sample provider rather than from assay-based typing. Nearly every sample came with metadata listing a de-identified subject ID, COVID-19 status, age in years and sex. The samples were drawn from two sources: the first 160 participants of the ongoing ImmuneRACE study, and about 1,300 subjects contributed by 6 global collaborators. A freely available public database, intended as a resource for researchers studying the immune response to SARS-CoV-2, is where the repertoires were released. Deeply sampled blood TCRbeta repertoires from subjects exposed to, actively infected with, or recovered from COVID-19 were included in the dataset. General conclusions and limits of the study: How much clinical and demographic metadata was included differed by source and by participant, and the metadata was provided uncurated.

Collaborating institutions collected whole blood in K2EDTA tubes following their own protocols. Collaborator samples were shipped for TCRbeta analysis as frozen whole blood, isolated PBMCs, or DNA extracted from either sample type. The immunoSEQ Assay, a bias-controlled multiplex PCR, was used to amplify TCRbeta CDR3 regions from genomic DNA. The original pipeline was this. Within the assay, amplification of reference gene primers was used to estimate how many nucleated cells each sample contained. To quantify the absolute abundance of each unique TCRbeta CDR3 rearrangement, sequence reads were collapsed and filtered. For each sample, productive Simpson clonality was calculated by taking the square root of Simpson's diversity index across productive rearrangements. The source is immuneACCESS, and TCRdb retained only in-frame sequences with V and J called. Part of the clones is not carried over; for the studies checked, unresolved V genes explain less than half of this, and the remainder is unexplained. Clone size and V and J calls were adopted from that table, with D and trimming inferred from the DNA. The sample table lists 99,000 or so clones, about four fifths of them with a count of one. Of the sample, 2% is held by the ten largest clones.

Turning to this clone: This clone's antigen is unknown. No much larger clone is present one base from it, and per-base qualities are unavailable.

Clipping removes 4 bases from V and 9 bases from J, with 9 as the unmatched junction base count. The germline V gene (reference sequence) sets CDR1 to SGHNT and CDR2 to YYREEE. The CDR3, from cysteine to phenylalanine, totals 14 residues. Kept here is only the CDR3 DNA, which spans 42 bases and is read in frame from base 1. The sample consisted of peripheral blood. The V gene is TRBV5-4 and the J gene is TRBJ2-1, with 8 bases aligning to TRBD1. The sequence derives from a man in his sixties or seventies with active or convalescent COVID-19. For the CDR3, the sequence is CASSTRQGLGEQFF. The nucleotides are TGTGCCAGCAGCACTCGACAGGGGCTGGGTGAGCAGTTCTTC.